Described below is a single T cell receptor (beta chain) sequence and its context. Its target is not known. The germline gives CDR1 SGDLS, CDR2 YYNGEE. With 2 bases removed from V and 1 base from J, the gap between germline ends came to 6 bases. The CDR3 extends over 13 amino acids. These data come from a study of T cell responses to AZD1222 COVID-19 vaccine. Overall study: Both about-4-week and about-12-week second-dose recipients were combined.

Method: immunoSEQ multiplex PCR; TCRdb's copy keeps in-frame clones and lacks some. Here the sample spans roughly 99,000 clones, around 87% being singletons. Study-level points and caveats: Donors skewed white British and female; clonal diversity was possibly underestimated. Reportedly, nearly half of unique spike TCRs recognized epitopes outside B.1.351/B.1.1.7 mutations. The repertoires were collected only after the peak T cell response.

The material was peripheral blood, obtained on day 0 of AZD1222 vaccination. This chain joins TRBV9 and TRBJ1-1; D gene unclear. The origin of this receptor is an adult in good health. CDR3 loop: CASSVRWNTEAFF. DNA of the CDR3: TGTGCCAGCAGCGTGAGGTGGAACACTGAAGCTTTCTTT. The full variable domain, completed using reference TRBV9 and TRBJ1-1, is DSGVTQTPKHLITATGQRVTLRCSPRSGDLSVYWYQQSLDQGLQFLIQYYNGEERAKGNILERFSAQQFPDLHSELNLSSLELGDSALYFCASSVRWNTEAFFGQGTRLTVV.